These 2 T cell receptor beta chains were all obtained from the same sample, sequenced in a study of blood T cells in healthy people across ages. The use of a sample-barcoded 5' primer and a J-beta primer mix characterized a second PCR of about 6 to 11 cycles. Via MiXCR, TCRdb re-called the 5' RACE reads, giving one row per CDR3 protein. The data contain about 760,000 distinct CDR3 sequences, 56% of them singletons. Sequencing was done on a sample of blood. Source of these receptors: a middle-aged man in good health.

This CDR3 is CASSGNSYEQYF. CDR3 coding DNA: TGTGCCAGCAGCGGGAACTCCTACGAGCAGTACTTC. The V gene is TRBV6-1, the J gene TRBJ2-7; perhaps TRBD2 as D (5 bases). CDR1 is MNHNS, CDR2 SASEGT, per germline. The CDR3 runs 12 residues. The ends were cut back, 6 bases at V and 0 bases at J, with 6 bases in the middle.

The table lists this clonotype with a few counts. This chain uses TRBV4-3 with TRBJ2-1, with 10 nucleotides matching TRBD1. The germline gives CDR1 LGHNA, CDR2 YSLEER. V was pared by 3 bases and J by 7 bases, with 6 bases of the junction left unmatched. CDR3 size: 15 residues. CDR3 loop: CASSHPGTGANEQFF. In DNA form, the CDR3 reads TGCGCCAGCAGCCATCCCGGGACAGGGGCAAATGAGCAGTTCTTC.